What follows is one T cell receptor beta chain and its context. Its antigen is as yet unknown. This record belongs to a study of T cells in localized non-small cell lung cancer. Study-level results: Sequencing was restricted to one tumor region; therefore, heterogeneity remains possible. There were a median around 57 of the top 100 tumor clones appearing in adjacent lung. The study linked higher blood T cell density to longer overall survival. Adjacent uninvolved lung had the highest clonality, suggesting focused antigen responses.

The CDR3 runs to 16 residues. With 3 bases removed from V and 7 bases from J, the gap between germline ends came to 24 bases. In germline, CDR1 is GTSNPN, CDR2 SVGIG (reference sequence). Libraries were prepared by immunoSEQ multiplex PCR; TCRdb keeps only in-frame clonotypes and omits some of them. This table holds over 4,000 clones, roughly 23% found once. The TCR was taken from a male donor older than 55 with stage I lung adenocarcinoma. The input for sequencing was lung tumor tissue, taken before any cancer treatment. J is TRBJ2-5 and V is TRBV30, with a weak D call TRBD2 (7 bases). The CDR3 reads CAWSSGVGGAKVTQYF. The CDR3 bases are TGTGCCTGGAGCTCTGGTGTGGGGGGGGCTAAGGTGACCCAGTACTTC.